The 17 T cell receptor beta chains reported below all come from one sample, sequenced in a study of OX40 agonist ivuxolimab in advanced cancers. Here immunoSEQ multiplex PCR was the method, and the copy in TCRdb shows in-frame clones only, minus some. The sample has 65,000 to 100,000 clones; about 91% are singletons. Sequenced material: CD4+ or CD8+ T cells sorted from blood, taken in a trial of the OX40 agonist ivuxolimab. These receptors all stem from an adult with an advanced solid tumor such as melanoma, head and neck, liver or kidney cancer.

The chain is built from TRBV5-1 and TRBJ2-3; no reliable D call. Germline V gives CDR1 SGHRS, CDR2 YFSETQ. CDR3 length: 15 amino acids. Trimming took 4 bases from V and 8 from J, leaving 20 bases between them. The CDR3 DNA follows: TGCGCCAGCAGCGACAACGGTTTGCCCGCTGGTACGCAGTATTTT. Translation gives CASSDNGLPAGTQYF.

J is TRBJ2-3 and V is TRBV7-6, with D perhaps TRBD1 or TRBD2 (5 bases each). CDR3 length equals 14 residues. Germline V gene data show CDR1 as SGHVS and CDR2 as FNYEAQ. V lost 5 bases, J lost 0 bases, and 9 bases lay in between. The CDR3 loop reads CASSRDPSTDTQYF. DNA of the CDR3: TGTGCCAGCAGCCGGGACCCTAGCACAGATACGCAGTATTTT.

The chain has TRBV21-1 and TRBJ2-7; TRBD1 is taken as the D call from the table, unchecked against the DNA. TRBV21-1 is a recognized pseudogene. This CDR3 contains 15 residues. The CDR3 nucleotides are TGTGCCAGCAGCAAAGCGGCAGGCCCTCCTACGAGGCAGTACTTC. Protein: CASSKAAGPPTRQYF.

The DNA for the CDR3 is TGTGCCAGCAGCCCTCGACAGGGTTCCTACGAGCAGTACTTC. This encodes CASSPRQGSYEQYF. This rearrangement joins TRBV9 to TRBJ2-7; 7 positions agree with TRBD1. Germline V CDR1 and CDR2: SGDLS, YYNGEE. This CDR3 is built from 14 residues. Trimming at V came to 4 bases and at J to 1 base, leaving 5 bases not matched to a gene. The full variable domain, in which reference TRBV9 and TRBJ2-7 provide the parts outside the CDR3, is DSGVTQTPKHLITATGQRVTLRCSPRSGDLSVYWYQQSLDQGLQFLIQYYNGEERAKGNILERFSAQQFPDLHSELNLSSLELGDSALYFCASSPRQGSYEQYFGPGTRLTVT.

The chain is built from TRBV27 and TRBJ2-3; either TRBD1 or TRBD2 may supply D (6 bases each). Germline V gene data show CDR1 as MNHEY and CDR2 as SMNVEV (reference sequence). This CDR3 comprises 14 residues. Trimming removed 1 base from V and 2 bases from J, with 7 bases in between. The CDR3 DNA is TGTGCCAGCAGTTTATGGGGGGCCACAGATACGCAGTATTTT. Protein product: CASSLWGATDTQYF.

V and J are TRBV5-6 and TRBJ1-4; maybe TRBD1 (5 bases). In germline, CDR1 is SGHDT, CDR2 YYEEEE. With 0 bases removed from V and 3 bases from J, the gap between germline ends came to 12 bases. The CDR3 runs to 16 residues. The CDR3 is CASSLAGEAANEKLFF. As DNA, the CDR3 is TGTGCCAGCAGCTTGGCGGGGGAGGCGGCTAATGAAAAACTGTTTTTT.

The rearrangement links TRBV10-3 to TRBJ2-2; tentatively, D is TRBD1 or TRBD2 (6 bases each). The CDR3 extends over 14 amino acids. Trimming shortened V by 5 bases and J by 7 bases, and 14 bases separated the two germline ends. In germline, CDR1 is ENHRY, CDR2 SYGVKD. DNA of the CDR3: TGTGCCATCAGTCAGGAGGAGGGGGACGGGGAGCTGTTTTTT. Encoded protein: CAISQEEGDGELFF.

J is TRBJ2-5 and V is TRBV9; 11 bases agree with TRBD2. The V and J ends lost 3 bases and 4 bases, in that order; junction bases with no gene match: 5. This CDR3 is built from 15 residues. Germline CDR1 SGDLS, CDR2 YYNGEE. The CDR3 loop is CASSGAGTSGETQYF. The CDR3 bases are TGTGCCAGCAGCGGAGCAGGGACTAGCGGAGAGACCCAGTACTTC.

V gene TRBV15 combines with J gene TRBJ2-2; 9 nucleotides align to TRBD1. V trimming: 6 bases; J trimming: 2 bases; junction bases outside the gene matches: 1. CDR3 size: 14 residues. The germline gives CDR1 LNHNV, CDR2 YYDKDF (reference sequence). The CDR3 DNA is TGTGCCACCAGGGACAGGGGCAACACCGGGGAGCTGTTTTTT. Protein product: CATRDRGNTGELFF.

As DNA, the CDR3 is TGTGCCAGCAGTCCCCAGGGTATCTATGGCTACACCTTC. This gives the protein CASSPQGIYGYTF. The chain combines TRBV6-6 with TRBJ1-2; D might be TRBD1 (5 bases). With 5 bases removed from V and 4 bases from J, the gap between germline ends came to 11 bases. This CDR3 contains 13 residues. Germline V CDR1 and CDR2: MNHNY, SVGAGI (reference sequence).

This chain connects TRBV6-4 to TRBJ2-7; TRBD2 matches 9 bases. Germline trimming cut 9 bases from V and 3 bases from J; bases unmatched to any gene: 18. CDR3 length: 17 amino acids. Germline lookup yields CDR1 MRHNA and CDR2 SNTAGT. The CDR3 sequence is CARGRDRGLAMNYEQYF. CDR3 bases: TGTGCCAGGGGCCGGGACAGAGGACTAGCGATGAACTACGAGCAGTACTTC.

The chain has TRBV7-9 and TRBJ1-2; maybe TRBD1 (5 bases). The CDR3 has 13 residues. V was pared by 5 bases and J by 8 bases, with 15 bases between. Germline-derived CDR1 and CDR2 are SEHNR and FQNEAQ (reference sequence). This CDR3 reads CASSGVGVGGYTF. Written as DNA, the CDR3 is TGTGCCAGCAGCGGAGTGGGGGTTGGGGGCTACACCTTC.

The chain recombines TRBV5-1 with TRBJ2-1, with D hard to call. Germline values: CDR1 SGHRS, CDR2 YFSETQ. Trimming shortened V by 0 bases and J by 7 bases, and 5 bases separated the two germline ends. The CDR3 spans 12 residues. CDR3 DNA sequence: TGCGCCAGCAGCTTGGATTTTAATGAGCAGTTCTTC. Its protein product is CASSLDFNEQFF.

V is TRBV20-1 and J is TRBJ2-1; D not resolved. Germline-derived CDR1 and CDR2 are DFQATT and SNEGSKA (reference sequence). The CDR3 is 11 amino acids. Deletions cut 3 bases from V and 7 bases from J, with 7 bases between. The CDR3 loop reads CSASRGNEQFF. The CDR3 DNA follows: TGCAGTGCTAGCCGCGGAAATGAGCAGTTCTTC.

The V and J genes are TRBV30 and TRBJ2-1; 10 nucleotides match TRBD2. Germline loops: CDR1 GTSNPN, CDR2 SVGIG (reference sequence). The CDR3 extends over 20 amino acids. Germline trimming cut 2 bases from V and 0 bases from J; bases unmatched to any gene: 16. The CDR3 region is CAWSPLPLAGILNSYNEQFF. As DNA, the CDR3 is TGTGCCTGGAGTCCCCTCCCACTAGCGGGGATACTCAACTCCTACAATGAGCAGTTCTTC. The entire variable domain, with the rest obtained from reference TRBV30 and TRBJ2-1, is as follows: SQTIHQWPATLVQPVGSPLSLECTVEGTSNPNLYWYRQAAGRGLQLLFYSVGIGQISSEVPQNLSASRPQDRQFILSSKKLLLSDSGFYLCAWSPLPLAGILNSYNEQFFGPGTRLTVL.

This chain connects TRBV19 to TRBJ2-1; perhaps TRBD1 as D (5 bases). The CDR3 length is 12 residues. The V and J ends lost 4 bases and 12 bases respectively, with 13 bases between them. In germline, CDR1 is LNHDA, CDR2 SQIVND (reference sequence). CDR3 loop: CASSKRGFGQFF. The CDR3 DNA sequence: TGTGCCAGTAGTAAAAGGGGATTTGGGCAGTTCTTC.

CDR3 sequence reads: CASSLGPRTQYF. In DNA form, the CDR3 reads TGTGCCAGCAGTTTGGGCCCCCGGACCCAGTACTTC. V and J are TRBV28 and TRBJ2-5, with D unclear. Germline CDR1 is MDHEN and CDR2 is SYDVKM. This CDR3 is 12 amino acids long. V was pared by 3 bases and J by 7 bases, with 9 bases between.